This T cell receptor beta chain comes out of a study of blood T cell repertoires in COVID-19. Study context: The origin of the acute and convalescent COVID-19 samples was the United States, Italy and Spain.

Between the trimmed V and J ends, which lost 8 bases and 0 bases, there was a span of 16 bases. Germline CDR1 MNHEY, CDR2 SVGAGI. CDR3 length: 15 residues. As processed by the authors: Amplification of reference gene primers was used by the study to estimate nucleated cell counts. Sequencing used immunoSEQ multiplex PCR; TCRdb keeps in-frame clones, though not all of them. That table gives V, J and clone size, and the DNA gave D and trimming. The sample has around 200,000 clones, around 85% seen once. The sample comprised peripheral blood. This sequence originates from a woman older than 75 with acute or convalescent COVID-19. The chain is built from TRBV6-5 and TRBJ1-2; D remains ambiguous. The CDR3: CASYAVGTTNYGYTF. The CDR3 DNA reads as TGTGCCAGCTACGCCGTAGGCACTACTAACTATGGCTACACCTTC.